This is a list of T cell receptor beta chains from one sample in a study of blood T cell repertoires in COVID-19. Some clones are missing from TCRdb's copy, which holds only in-frame ones; the method was immunoSEQ multiplex PCR. The data show approximately 150,000 clones, around 85% seen once. The sample consisted of PBMCs or T cells enriched from blood (not recorded which). Source of these receptors: a woman aged 35 to 49 with acute COVID-19. Both conserved end residues are part of each CDR3. D genes are given only for firm matches. Some rows have no size entry. The others give once, few or many, or a class for an expanded clone.

j_call clone_size cdr3_length d_call v_call cdr3_nt cdr3_aa
TRBJ1-6 . 13 TRBD1 TRBV10-3 TGTGCCATCGGGACAGGGCTCGGTTCACCCCTCCACTTT CAIGTGLGSPLHF
TRBJ2-5 . 17 TRBD2 TRBV11-3 TGTGCCAGCAGCTCCGGACTAGCGGGAGGGCCGGGAGAGACCCAGTACTTC CASSSGLAGGPGETQYF
TRBJ2-5 . 14 TRBD2 TRBV6-2/TRBV6-3 TGTGCCAGCAGCAAAGGTACTAGCGAAGAGACCCAGTACTTC CASSKGTSEETQYF
TRBJ2-1 . 14 TRBD2 TRBV9 TGTGCCAGCAGCGTAGGGACTAGTCACAATGAGCAGTTCTTC CASSVGTSHNEQFF
TRBJ1-4 . 11 . TRBV7-8 TGTGCCAGCAGCCAGAGTGAAAAACTGTTTTTT CASSQSEKLFF
TRBJ1-2 . 13 . TRBV23-1 TGCGCCAGCATGGATCTAGCTAACTATGGCTACACCTTC CASMDLANYGYTF
TRBJ2-5 . 13 . TRBV5-4 TGTGCCAGCAGCCAGGACATGGAAGAGACCCAGTACTTC CASSQDMEETQYF
TRBJ2-2 . 16 . TRBV5-1 TGCGCCAGCAGCTTGGGGATTCGGGGGAACACCGGGGAGCTGTTTTTT CASSLGIRGNTGELFF
TRBJ1-4 . 15 . TRBV14 TGTGCCAGCAGCCAAGGCCCCAGTTTAAATGAAAAACTGTTTTTT CASSQGPSLNEKLFF
TRBJ1-2 . 15 TRBD1 TRBV9 TGTGCCAGCAGCGAGGGACAGTTAAAAAACTATGGCTACACCTTC CASSEGQLKNYGYTF
TRBJ2-1 . 15 TRBD2 TRBV7-2 TGTGCCAGCAGCTTAGAACTAGCGGTTTACAATGAGCAGTTCTTC CASSLELAVYNEQFF
TRBJ2-2 . 16 . TRBV19 TGTGCCAGTAGTAGAGACAGGCTCGAGAACACCGGGGAGCTGTTTTTT CASSRDRLENTGELFF
TRBJ2-5 . 14 TRBD1 TRBV2 TGTGCCAGCAGCCACCGACAGGGTGAGGAGACCCAGTACTTC CASSHRQGEETQYF
TRBJ1-2 . 13 . TRBV7-9 TGTGCCAGCAGCTTAGGACAGCTCTATGGCTACACCTTC CASSLGQLYGYTF
TRBJ1-6 few 15 TRBD1 TRBV18 TGTGCCAGCTCACCCGAACGGACAGGGAATTCACCCCTCCACTTT CASSPERTGNSPLHF
TRBJ2-7 . 12 . TRBV2 TGTGCCAGCAGCAGACTGGCCTCCGGACAGTACTTC CASSRLASGQYF
TRBJ1-2 . 17 . TRBV7-8 TGTGCCAGCAGCTTAGCTTCCCTAGGCTCCAGCGCGTCTGGCTACACCTTC CASSLASLGSSASGYTF
TRBJ1-2 . 15 . TRBV28 TGTGCCAGCAGTTTATCCACTCCAGGGGACTATGGCTACACCTTC CASSLSTPGDYGYTF
TRBJ2-6 . 17 . TRBV5-4 TGTGCCAGCAGCTTGGACAGGGTGGGGGCGGGGGCCAACGTCCTGACTTTC CASSLDRVGAGANVLTF
TRBJ2-2 once 13 . TRBV30 TGTGCCTGGGGCAGGGCGGCCGCCGGGGAGCTGTTTTTT CAWGRAAAGELFF
TRBJ1-1 . 15 . TRBV5-4 TGTGCCAGCAGCTTGGTGTTGGGGGGGGCCACTGAAGCTTTCTTT CASSLVLGGATEAFF
TRBJ1-2 . 15 TRBD1 TRBV13 TGTGCCAGCAGCCAGGGGGACAGGGCCCTCGATGGCTACACCTTC CASSQGDRALDGYTF
TRBJ2-3 . 14 . TRBV30 TGTGCCTGGAGTGTAGGGGGGGAGGTAGATACGCAGTATTTT CAWSVGGEVDTQYF
TRBJ1-2 . 13 . TRBV12-5 TGTGCTAGTGCTTTGGGCGGATCTTATGGCTACACCTTC CASALGGSYGYTF
TRBJ1-1 . 15 . TRBV2 TGTGCCAGCAGTGTAGAAGTGGGCCTGAACACTGAAGCTTTCTTT CASSVEVGLNTEAFF
TRBJ2-5 . 15 TRBD2 TRBV7-2 TGTGCCAGCAGCCCCGGACTAGCGGGAGCGGAGACCCAGTACTTC CASSPGLAGAETQYF
TRBJ2-7 once 15 TRBD1 TRBV9 TGTGCCAGCAGCGCCGAAACAGGGGGCTTTTACGAGCAGTACTTC CASSAETGGFYEQYF
TRBJ1-5 . 16 TRBD1 TRBV19 TGTGCCAGTAGTCCCTCGGGACAGGGGGTCGGTCAGCCCCAGCATTTT CASSPSGQGVGQPQHF
TRBJ1-4 . 14 . TRBV9 TGTGCCAGCAGCCCAACCGGAAGGGGGGAAAAACTGTTTTTT CASSPTGRGEKLFF
TRBJ1-4 . 16 TRBD1 TRBV9 TGTGCCAGCAGCTCATCCCTGGACAGGGGAGATGAAAAACTGTTTTTT CASSSSLDRGDEKLFF
TRBJ2-2 . 12 . TRBV15 TGTGCCACCAGCGGGAGTGTCGGGGAGCTGTTTTTT CATSGSVGELFF
TRBJ1-2 . 15 TRBD1 TRBV19 TGTGCCAGTAGTATTTCCGGACAGGGTGGCTATGGCTACACCTTC CASSISGQGGYGYTF
TRBJ2-4 . 17 . TRBV11-2 TGTGCCAGCAGCTCGAGTAGCGGCCATGAAGCCAAAAACATTCAGTACTTC CASSSSSGHEAKNIQYF
TRBJ1-1 few 17 TRBD1 TRBV5-1 TGCGCCAGCAGCTTGAAGGAGGCAGGGGGCATGAACACTGAAGCTTTCTTT CASSLKEAGGMNTEAFF
TRBJ1-5 . 15 . TRBV4-2 TGTGCCAGCAGCCAAGATCACGGGGGCAATCAGCCCCAGCATTTT CASSQDHGGNQPQHF
TRBJ1-2 few 13 TRBD1 TRBV7-3 TGTGCCAGCAGCGGGGACAGGGGGTATGGCTACACCTTC CASSGDRGYGYTF
TRBJ2-2 . 14 . TRBV27 TGTGCCAGCAGTTTCGGAGCGTATAACGGGGAGCTGTTTTTT CASSFGAYNGELFF
TRBJ1-1 . 13 . TRBV28 TGTGCCAGCAGTTTAGACATTCCAGGGAGGGCTTTCTTT CASSLDIPGRAFF
TRBJ1-2 . 12 TRBD1 TRBV27 TGTGCCAGCAGGGACAGGGGCTATGGCTACACCTTC CASRDRGYGYTF
TRBJ2-7 . 12 . TRBV2 TGTGCCAGCAGTGCAGGTAACTACGAGCAGTACTTC CASSAGNYEQYF
TRBJ2-7 . 14 . TRBV5-1 TGCGCCAGCAGCTTGGGAAATAGGGAGAACGAGCAGTACTTC CASSLGNRENEQYF
TRBJ2-5 . 18 TRBD2 TRBV9 TGTGCCAGCAGCGCAGGTCTTGGGACTATACAATACGGAGAGACCCAGTACTTC CASSAGLGTIQYGETQYF